The 8 T cell receptor beta chains reported below all come from one sample, sequenced in a study of T cells in Graves' hyperthyroidism and ophthalmopathy. Regions amplified from RNA transcripts were the TCR beta CDR3 regions. HTBI primers were used for first-round RT-PCR of the TCR CDR3. TCRdb redid the calling of the multiplex PCR reads with MiXCR, one entry per CDR3 protein. In the table there are under 250,000 distinct CDR3 sequences, 17% of which are singletons. Sequencing was performed on blood. These receptors were taken from a man aged 45-65 years with Graves' hyperthyroidism.

This clonotype has at least ten counts. The genes are TRBV6-2 or TRBV6-3 and TRBJ1-5, with D unresolved. With 4 bases removed from V and 2 bases from J, the gap between germline ends came to 12 bases. Per germline, CDR1 MNHEY and CDR2 SVGEGT. CDR3 length: 15 residues. In DNA form, the CDR3 reads TGTGCCAGCAGTTGGACCGCCCAGGGCAATCAGCCCCAGCATTTT. Amino acid sequence: CASSWTAQGNQPQHF.

This clonotype was recorded many times. The CDR3 DNA sequence: TGTGCCAGCAGCAGTGGACTAGCGGGAACCCCTGAGCAGTTCTTC. Amino acid sequence: CASSSGLAGTPEQFF. The gene calls are TRBV3-1 and TRBJ2-1, with TRBD2 matching 12 bases. Germline values: CDR1 LGHDT, CDR2 YNNKEL (reference sequence). There are 15 residues in the CDR3. The V and J ends lost 5 bases and 9 bases, in that order; junction bases with no gene match: 8.

This clonotype was found many times. The chain recombines TRBV18 with TRBJ2-3, with TRBD1 as a possible D gene (5 bases). The CDR3 has 15 residues. Germline V gene sequence: CDR1 KGHSH, CDR2 LQKENI. Between the trimmed V and J ends, which lost 3 bases and 4 bases, there was a span of 14 bases. The CDR3 DNA reads TGTGCCAGCTCACCTATGGGCAGGGTATCAGATACGCAGTATTTT. This encodes CASSPMGRVSDTQYF.

V is TRBV7-2 and J is TRBJ2-5, with 8 bases identical to TRBD2. Germline CDR1 is SGHTA and CDR2 is FQGNSA. After removal of 5 bases from V and 7 bases from J, the junction contained 15 bases not matched to a gene. This CDR3 has 16 residues. This CDR3 is CASSAQARGTRGTQYF. The CDR3 region has the DNA TGTGCCAGCAGCGCCCAGGCTAGGGGGACTAGGGGGACCCAGTACTTC.

The chain uses TRBV7-2 and TRBJ2-7; TRBD1 agrees at 8 bases. J lost 5 bases, V lost 6 bases, and 6 bases had no gene match. Germline CDR1 is SGHTA and CDR2 is FQGNSA. CDR3 length equals 13 residues. The CDR3 loop reads CASRRNRGDEQYF. The CDR3, as DNA: TGTGCCAGCAGGCGAAACAGGGGGGACGAGCAGTACTTC. Based on the CDR3 plus reference TRBV7-2 and TRBJ2-7, the full variable domain is GAGVSQSPSNKVTEKGKDVELRCDPISGHTALYWYRQSLGQGLEFLIYFQGNSAPDKSGLPSDRFSAERTGGSVSTLTIQRTQQEDSAVYLCASRRNRGDEQYFGPGTRLTVT.

There are a few counts of this clonotype. The rearrangement joins TRBV28 to TRBJ1-2; the D is unclear. V lost 6 bases, J lost 1 base, and 12 bases lay in between. This CDR3 is built from 14 residues. The germline gives CDR1 MDHEN, CDR2 SYDVKM. The CDR3 here is CASSLVGFNYGYTF. The DNA of the CDR3 is TGTGCCAGCAGCTTGGTTGGGTTTAACTATGGCTACACCTTC.

This clonotype has a count of ten or more. The V call is TRBV7-2, the J call TRBJ2-5; 11 positions agree with TRBD1. The junction had 7 bases not matched to a gene; V was cut back by 5 bases and J by 5 bases. In germline, CDR1 is SGHTA, CDR2 FQGNSA. This CDR3 comprises 15 residues. The DNA of the CDR3 is TGTGCCAGCAGCGGAGGACAGGGGGCATGGGAGACCCAGTACTTC. Protein product: CASSGGQGAWETQYF.

Only a few counts were recorded for this clonotype. CDR3 sequence: CASSEYSLWGEQYF. The CDR3 DNA is TGCGCCAGCAGTGAGTATTCCCTTTGGGGCGAGCAGTACTTC. The rearrangement joins TRBV10-2 to TRBJ2-7; D not resolved. CDR1 and CDR2 from the germline V gene are WSHSY and SAAADI. Trimming left V 1 base short and J 6 bases short, with 13 bases between. There are 14 residues in the CDR3.